One sample yielded the 7 T cell receptor beta chains listed below, sequenced in a study of blood T cell repertoires in COVID-19. TCRdb keeps only in-frame clones here, not all; method: immunoSEQ multiplex PCR. The sample has roughly 35,000 clones; under 90% are singletons. The sequencing input was peripheral blood. Receptors originate from a man aged 65 to 79 with acute or convalescent COVID-19.

This clone occurred once. The rearrangement uses TRBV6-5 and TRBJ1-6; D unresolved. V was clipped by 7 bases and J by 11 bases, with 9 bases between them. The CDR3 covers 11 residues. CDR1 is MNHEY, CDR2 SVGAGI, per germline. CDR3 in amino acids: CASNPIPPLHF. As DNA, the CDR3 is TGTGCCAGCAATCCCATCCCACCCCTCCACTTT.

This sequence joins TRBV29-1 and TRBJ1-1; 10 nucleotides match TRBD1. Unmatched junction bases numbered 8, after V lost 7 bases and J lost 9 bases. This CDR3 spans 12 amino acids. CDR1 SQVTM and CDR2 ANQGSEA come from the germline V gene. The CDR3 nucleotides read TGCAGCGCCGGGACAGGGGAGTCTCAAGCTTTCTTT. This codes for CSAGTGESQAFF. Together with reference TRBV29-1 and TRBJ1-1, the CDR3 gives the full variable domain: SAVISQKPSRDICQRGTSLTIQCQVDSQVTMMFWYRQQPGQSLTLIATANQGSEATYESGFVIDKFPISRPNLTFSTLTVSNMSPEDSSIYLCSAGTGESQAFFGQGTRLTVV.

The genes are TRBV28 and TRBJ2-7; 11 bases are shared with TRBD1. The CDR3 is 15 residues long. Germline V CDR1 and CDR2: MDHEN, SYDVKM. The trim removed 4 bases at V and 3 bases at J, leaving 5 bases unmatched. CDR3 sequence: CASSSPGTGGYEQYF. The DNA for the CDR3 is TGTGCCAGCAGTTCACCCGGGACAGGGGGCTACGAGCAGTACTTC.

This clone was detected only a few times. The gene calls are TRBV7-9 and TRBJ2-6; TRBD1 aligns across 9 bases. The CDR3 has 20 residues. The V segment lost 5 bases and the J segment 0 bases; nucleotides outside the gene matches: 14. The germline V gene has CDR1 SEHNR and CDR2 FQNEAQ (reference sequence). The chain's CDR3 is CASSKLWDREPLSGANVLTF. The CDR3 DNA reads as TGTGCCAGCAGCAAACTGTGGGACAGGGAACCCCTCTCTGGGGCCAACGTCCTGACTTTC.

The chain uses TRBV7-3 and TRBJ2-5; the match to TRBD1 covers 7 bases. Germline V gene sequence: CDR1 SGHTA, CDR2 FQGTGA. The length of the CDR3 is 15 residues. Trimming took 5 bases from V and 4 from J; bases not matched to a gene: 10. CDR3 bases: TGTGCCAGCAGCCCCGACAGGGAGAGGGCAGAGACCCAGTACTTC. Residues: CASSPDRERAETQYF.

In its sample, this clone was seen a few times. The chain combines TRBV11-2 with TRBJ1-2; 7 bases are shared with TRBD1. Losses at the gene ends were 3 bases for V and 5 bases for J; bases not matched to a gene: 9. This CDR3 has 15 residues. CDR1 is SGHAT and CDR2 is FQNNGV in the germline V gene. The DNA of the CDR3 is TGTGCCAGCAGCTTTAGACAGGGTCTCGGGTATGGCTACACCTTC. Its translation is CASSFRQGLGYGYTF.

The V call is TRBV7-3, the J call TRBJ1-2; D ambiguous. The V gene's germline CDR1 is SGHTA and CDR2 FQGTGA. This CDR3 has 17 residues. V lost 2 bases and J 8 bases, leaving 24 bases between the germline ends. The CDR3 region is CASSLSAGLLIGEGYTF. CDR3 bases: TGTGCCAGCAGCTTATCCGCAGGTCTCCTGATCGGTGAGGGCTACACCTTC. Full variable domain (remainder filled in from reference TRBV7-3 and TRBJ1-2): GAGVSQTPSNKVTEKGKYVELRCDPISGHTALYWYRQSLGQGPEFLIYFQGTGAADDSGLPNDRFFAVRPEGSVSTLKIQRTERGDSAVYLCASSLSAGLLIGEGYTFGSGTRLTVV.